A selection of T cell receptor beta chains follows, all from one sample in a study of blood T cell repertoires in COVID-19. The method was immunoSEQ multiplex PCR; TCRdb's version includes in-frame clones alone and lacks a portion of them. The table has some 180,000 clones, around 80% seen once. Sequencing was carried out using peripheral blood. The receptors were sampled from a human donor in a cohort sampled during active COVID-19. Each CDR3 is given with its conserved first and last residue. The D gene is left open where the match is weak. Expanded clones are given a class, and other clones once, few, many or no size at all.

TRBV2,NA,TRBJ2-1,NA,CAWREAGSYNEQFF,TGTGCCTGGAGGGAGGCAGGCTCCTACAATGAGCAGTTCTTC
TRBV7-3,TRBD1,TRBJ1-1,NA,CASRPTGTEVGGHGNTEAFF,TGTGCCAGCAGGCCGACGGGGACAGAGGTAGGAGGACATGGGAACACTGAAGCTTTCTTT
TRBV9,TRBD1,TRBJ2-1,NA,CASSVDRAYNEQFF,TGTGCCAGCAGCGTCGACAGGGCCTACAATGAGCAGTTCTTC
TRBV7-6,TRBD2,TRBJ2-3,NA,CASSLGGGADLTDTQYF,TGTGCCAGCAGCTTAGGGGGGGGAGCGGATCTCACAGATACGCAGTATTTT
TRBV10-3,TRBD1,TRBJ2-7,once,CAIGADRGSYEQYF,TGTGCCATCGGGGCGGACAGGGGCTCCTACGAGCAGTACTTC
TRBV7-9,NA,TRBJ1-6,NA,CASSLASYNSPLHF,TGTGCCAGCAGCTTAGCCTCTTATAATTCACCCCTCCACTTT
TRBV28,TRBD1,TRBJ2-2,NA,CASTLNRGTGELFF,TGTGCCAGCACCCTGAACAGGGGAACCGGGGAGCTGTTTTTT
TRBV11-2,NA,TRBJ1-3,NA,CASSLAGNTIYF,TGTGCCAGCAGCTTAGCGGGAAACACCATATATTTT
TRBV13,TRBD1,TRBJ2-2,once,CASSLGDRRYTGELFF,TGTGCCAGCAGCTTAGGGGACAGGAGGTACACCGGGGAGCTGTTTTTT
TRBV5-1,TRBD1,TRBJ1-1,once,CASSWGTGGTEAFF,TGCGCCAGCAGCTGGGGGACAGGGGGCACTGAAGCTTTCTTT
TRBV15,TRBD1,TRBJ1-6,few,CATGKGQDNSYNSPLHF,TGTGCCACCGGAAAGGGACAGGACAACTCCTATAATTCACCCCTCCACTTT
TRBV11-3,NA,TRBJ2-1,NA,CASSLGTGTPYNEQFF,TGTGCCAGCAGCTTAGGAACCGGGACACCTTACAATGAGCAGTTCTTC
TRBV5-1,NA,TRBJ2-7,NA,CASSPMAGFTYEQYF,TGCGCCAGCAGCCCGATGGCAGGGTTTACCTACGAGCAGTACTTC
TRBV2,TRBD1,TRBJ2-7,NA,CASSESDRGQGYEQYF,TGTGCCAGCAGTGAGTCGGACAGGGGTCAAGGCTACGAGCAGTACTTC
TRBV29-1,NA,TRBJ1-1,NA,CSVEGGPEAFF,TGCAGCGTTGAGGGAGGGCCTGAAGCTTTCTTT
TRBV6-5,NA,TRBJ1-1,NA,CASFGQNTEAFF,TGTGCCAGCTTCGGACAGAACACTGAAGCTTTCTTT
TRBV7-9,TRBD2,TRBJ2-5,few,CASSSTTSGGQETQYF,TGTGCCAGCAGCTCGACGACTAGCGGGGGACAAGAGACCCAGTACTTC
TRBV19,TRBD1,TRBJ1-1,NA,CASSRNRGNTEAFF,TGTGCCAGTAGTAGGAACAGGGGCAACACTGAAGCTTTCTTT
TRBV5-1,TRBD1,TRBJ2-5,NA,CASTNSGGTGASETQYF,TGCGCCAGCACCAACTCTGGGGGGACAGGGGCCTCTGAGACCCAGTACTTC
TRBV5-6,TRBD2,TRBJ2-7,NA,CASSLGFSGVYEQYF,TGTGCCAGCAGCTTGGGTTTTAGCGGGGTCTACGAGCAGTACTTC
TRBV2,NA,TRBJ2-2,NA,CASGDGGRTGELFF,TGTGCCAGCGGAGACGGGGGTAGGACCGGGGAGCTGTTTTTT
TRBV24-1,TRBD2,TRBJ2-3,NA,CATSDQTSGRGDTQYF,TGTGCCACCAGTGACCAGACTAGCGGACGGGGAGATACGCAGTATTTT
TRBV4-1,TRBD1,TRBJ1-2,NA,CASSLSRDRGYGYTF,TGCGCCAGCAGCCTAAGCCGGGACAGAGGGTATGGCTACACCTTC
TRBV7-9,TRBD2,TRBJ2-5,NA,CASSLSPSRGSETQYF,TGTGCCAGCAGCTTATCCCCTTCGCGGGGGTCAGAGACCCAGTACTTC
TRBV5-4,NA,TRBJ1-2,NA,CASSLSDTGYGYTF,TGTGCCAGCAGCCTGTCGGACACAGGCTATGGCTACACCTTC
TRBV18,NA,TRBJ1-2,NA,CASSHPQGERGYTF,TGTGCCAGCTCACACCCCCAGGGCGAGAGAGGCTACACCTTC
TRBV6-5,NA,TRBJ1-1,NA,CASSPSGPMNTEAFF,TGTGCCAGCAGCCCCTCGGGTCCCATGAACACTGAAGCTTTCTTT
TRBV24-1,NA,TRBJ2-7,NA,CATTPKGWQGGAYEQYF,TGTGCCACCACCCCGAAGGGGTGGCAGGGCGGTGCGTACGAGCAGTACTTC
TRBV7-9,NA,TRBJ2-2,NA,CASSPDRGTGELFF,TGTGCCAGCAGCCCCGATAGGGGCACCGGGGAGCTGTTTTTT
TRBV27,TRBD1,TRBJ1-6,NA,CASSPWTGELNSPLHF,TGTGCCAGCAGTCCCTGGACAGGGGAACTTAATTCACCCCTCCACTTT
TRBV7-9,NA,TRBJ2-7,NA,CASSLTGHGVGEQYF,TGTGCCAGCAGTCTAACGGGACACGGGGTCGGGGAGCAGTACTTC
TRBV6-7,NA,TRBJ1-1,NA,CASSSTPQGHTEAFF,TGTGCCAGCAGTTCCACCCCGCAGGGTCACACTGAAGCTTTCTTT
TRBV6-6,TRBD1,TRBJ1-1,NA,CASSSNRGMNTEAFF,TGTGCCAGCAGTTCCAACAGGGGCATGAACACTGAAGCTTTCTTT
TRBV5-1,NA,TRBJ1-4,NA,CASSLMPATTNEKLFF,TGCGCCAGCAGCTTGATGCCAGCGACAACTAATGAAAAACTGTTTTTT
TRBV9,NA,TRBJ2-6,NA,CASSGTVSGANVLTF,TGTGCCAGCAGCGGGACAGTCTCTGGGGCCAACGTCCTGACTTTC
TRBV6-1,TRBD1,TRBJ1-4,NA,CASSEIRWFGQGNEKLFF,TGTGCCAGCAGTGAAATAAGATGGTTCGGACAGGGGAATGAAAAACTGTTTTTT
TRBV4-1,NA,TRBJ2-7,few,CASSHRHTQTYEQYF,TGCGCCAGCAGCCACCGCCACACCCAAACCTACGAGCAGTACTTC
TRBV14,NA,TRBJ2-5,NA,CASSLREGFLETQYF,TGTGCCAGCAGCCTTCGTGAGGGATTCTTGGAGACCCAGTACTTC
TRBV27,TRBD2,TRBJ2-1,once,CASRSGGANEQFF,TGTGCCAGCAGGAGCGGGGGGGCAAACGAGCAGTTCTTC
TRBV5-6,TRBD1,TRBJ2-2,NA,CASSHPPGQGDTGELFF,TGTGCCAGCAGTCACCCCCCGGGACAGGGCGACACCGGGGAGCTGTTTTTT
TRBV19,NA,TRBJ2-3,NA,CASSVTGRDTQYF,TGTGCCAGTAGTGTGACTGGCCGAGATACGCAGTATTTT
TRBV27,NA,TRBJ2-7,NA,CASSPTGSLAYEQYF,TGTGCCAGCAGTCCTACAGGTTCCCTCGCCTACGAGCAGTACTTC
TRBV2,NA,TRBJ2-7,NA,CASSEAGVRKDYEQYF,TGTGCCAGCAGTGAAGCAGGGGTAAGGAAGGACTACGAGCAGTACTTC
TRBV4-1,NA,TRBJ2-7,NA,CASSQARSYEQYF,TGCGCCAGCAGCCAGGCCCGGAGCTACGAGCAGTACTTC
TRBV7-8,TRBD1,TRBJ2-7,NA,CASSPFPGQGFYEQYF,TGTGCCAGCAGCCCGTTCCCGGGACAGGGCTTTTACGAGCAGTACTTC
TRBV5-8,TRBD1,TRBJ1-1,once,CASSLRGPNTEAFF,TGTGCCAGCAGCTTGAGGGGGCCGAACACTGAAGCTTTCTTT
TRBV9,NA,TRBJ1-1,NA,CASSVAQGNTEAFF,TGTGCCAGCAGCGTAGCACAGGGGAACACTGAAGCTTTCTTT
TRBV3-1/TRBV3-2,NA,TRBJ2-5,NA,CASSPRGEPQETQYF,TGTGCCAGCAGCCCGCGGGGCGAGCCCCAAGAGACCCAGTACTTC
TRBV27,TRBD2,TRBJ2-5,NA,CASIIPGLAGILFGETQYF,TGTGCCAGCATCATTCCAGGACTAGCGGGGATATTATTTGGAGAGACCCAGTACTTC
TRBV27,NA,TRBJ2-2,NA,CASSTTGRGGELFF,TGTGCCAGCAGTACGACCGGGAGAGGCGGGGAGCTGTTTTTT
TRBV6-5,TRBD1,TRBJ2-1,NA,CASKRDSPSYNEQFF,TGTGCCAGCAAGAGGGACAGCCCATCCTACAATGAGCAGTTCTTC
TRBV12-3/TRBV12-4,NA,TRBJ2-2,NA,CASRPDSPGELFF,TGTGCCAGCAGGCCAGACTCCCCCGGGGAGCTGTTTTTT
TRBV27,TRBD2,TRBJ2-1,NA,CASSLNAGEGGNEQFF,TGTGCCAGCAGTTTAAACGCGGGGGAAGGAGGAAATGAGCAGTTCTTC
TRBV6-5,NA,TRBJ1-2,NA,CATSQDVWGYTF,TGTGCCACCTCGCAGGATGTCTGGGGCTACACCTTC
TRBV24-1,TRBD1,TRBJ2-7,NA,CATPQGVPYEQYF,TGTGCCACACCACAGGGGGTTCCCTACGAGCAGTACTTC
TRBV3-1/TRBV3-2,TRBD2,TRBJ2-3,NA,CASSLSGGGPDTQYF,TGTGCCAGCAGCCTTTCAGGCGGGGGGCCAGATACGCAGTATTTT
TRBV12-3/TRBV12-4,NA,TRBJ1-1,NA,CASSDLRTEAFF,TGTGCCAGCAGTGATTTGAGAACTGAAGCTTTCTTT
TRBV6-6,TRBD1,TRBJ1-5,once,CASSQDRQGSNQPQHF,TGTGCCAGCAGCCAGGACAGGCAGGGGAGCAATCAGCCCCAGCATTTT